A few counts support the clone carrying this TCR beta chain. What it recognizes is unknown. The data were taken from a study of OX40 agonist ivuxolimab in advanced cancers. Background on the study: The dose-escalation cohort was over 65% male, with a mean age of about 56 years, ranging about 20 to 85.

Regarding the study as a whole: Low normalized T-cell clonal expansion also characterized some of the nonresponders.

Germline V gene data show CDR1 as MNHNS and CDR2 as SASEGT. V was pared by 8 bases and J by 6 bases, with 17 bases between. This CDR3 has 13 residues. With autoimmune disease history or systemic immunosuppression, patients were excluded. Sequencing used immunoSEQ multiplex PCR; TCRdb keeps in-frame clones, though not all of them. Here the sample spans more than 45,000 clones, 80% to 90% being singletons. The chain is built from TRBV6-1 and TRBJ2-7, with D possibly matching TRBD1 (6 bases). The TCR comes from an adult with an advanced solid tumor such as melanoma, head and neck, liver or kidney cancer. The material was CD4+ or CD8+ T cells sorted from blood, obtained in a trial of the OX40 agonist ivuxolimab. CDR3 amino acids: CASGDTTRGEQYF. The CDR3 DNA reads as TGTGCCAGCGGGGACACTACCCGGGGCGAGCAGTACTTC.